Presented here are 2 T cell receptor beta chains from one specimen sequenced in a study of metastatic and nonmetastatic thyroid tumors (dated by TCRdb to 2018 to 2020). Library creation used PCR. Instrument used: Illumina HiSeq 4000. TCRdb ran its own pipeline on the public reads, namely fastp trimming at Q25 and MiXCR clone calling, and kept in-frame beta chains. The sample profile shows about 19,000 clones; around 25% of them were found once. Approximately 3.5% of the sample is held by the ten biggest clonotypes. No treatment had been received by any patient before thyroid surgery. The sample was blood. The receptors come from a male donor with papillary thyroid cancer or a benign thyroid nodule (not recorded which). Some clones in this sample may be carry-over from other donors' samples.

The gene calls are TRBV4-1 and TRBJ2-1; TRBD2 matches at 10 bases. This CDR3 has 17 amino acids. After removal of 5 bases from V and 6 bases from J, the junction contained 13 bases not matched to a gene. Germline V gene sequence: CDR1 MGHRA, CDR2 YSYEKL. This CDR3 reads CASSGPPSGSLGNEQFF. CDR3 in DNA: TGCGCCAGCAGCGGCCCCCCTAGCGGGAGTCTCGGCAATGAGCAGTTCTTC.

The table lists this clone with a few counts. The gene calls are TRBV27 and TRBJ1-1, with D tentatively TRBD1 (6 bases). The CDR3 loop spans 14 amino acids. The V and J ends lost 5 bases and 5 bases respectively, with 15 bases between them. Germline CDR1 is MNHEY and CDR2 is SMNVEV (reference sequence). This chain's CDR3 is CASSHTTGGTEAFF. In nucleotides, the CDR3 is TGTGCCAGCAGTCACACGACAGGTGGGACTGAAGCTTTCTTT.